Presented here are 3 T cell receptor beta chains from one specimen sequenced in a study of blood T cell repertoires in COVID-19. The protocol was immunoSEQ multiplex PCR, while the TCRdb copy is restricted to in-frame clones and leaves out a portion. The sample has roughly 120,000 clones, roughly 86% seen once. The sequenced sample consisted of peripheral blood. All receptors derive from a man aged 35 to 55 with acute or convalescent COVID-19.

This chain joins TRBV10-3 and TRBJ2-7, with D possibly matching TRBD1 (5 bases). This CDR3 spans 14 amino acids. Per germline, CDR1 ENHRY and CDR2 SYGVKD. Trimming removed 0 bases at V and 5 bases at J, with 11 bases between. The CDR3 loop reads CAISESRTLDEQYF. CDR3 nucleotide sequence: TGTGCCATCAGTGAGTCTAGGACACTCGACGAGCAGTACTTC.

The CDR3 bases are TGTGCCAGCACTCTTACAGGGGGATATGGCTACACCTTC. Translating it yields CASTLTGGYGYTF. The rearrangement uses TRBV2 and TRBJ1-2; 8 bases match TRBD1. After removal of 7 bases from V and 5 bases from J, the junction contained 6 bases not matched to a gene. CDR3 length: 13 residues. Germline CDR1 reads SNHLY; CDR2 reads FYNNEI.

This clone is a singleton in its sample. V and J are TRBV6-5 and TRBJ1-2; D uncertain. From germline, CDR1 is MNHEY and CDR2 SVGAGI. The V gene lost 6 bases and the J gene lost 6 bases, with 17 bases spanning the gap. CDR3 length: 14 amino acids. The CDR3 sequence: CASSLIGTVNGYTF. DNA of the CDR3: TGTGCCAGCAGCCTCATAGGCACAGTGAATGGCTACACCTTC.